Listed below are T cell receptor beta chains from one sample, sequenced in a study of CD8+CD57+ T cells in acquired aplastic anemia. Via MiXCR, TCRdb re-called the reads, giving one row per CDR3 protein. The table includes approximately 59,000 distinct CDR3 sequences, around 57% detected once. Material for sequencing was sorted CD4+, CD8+, or CD8+CD57+ T cells (not recorded which) from PBMCs. The receptors here all came from a human donor with aplastic anemia. The CDR3 runs from the conserved cysteine through the conserved F or W. A D gene is named only where the DNA matches it firmly. Clone sizes are given selectively: once, few, many, or a class where the clone is expanded.

CDR3nt	CDR3aa	abundance	len	v_gene	j_gene	d_gene
TGCAGTGCTAGATCCCGGACAGGCTATGGCTACACCTTC	CSARSRTGYGYTF	medium-sized	13	TRBV20-1	TRBJ1-2	TRBD1
TGTGCCAGCAGCCTAGGGACAGGTTTTAATGAAAAACTGTTTTTT	CASSLGTGFNEKLFF	NA	15	TRBV7-2	TRBJ1-4	TRBD1
TGTGCCAGCAGCTCCGGACAGCTCTCTGGGGCCAACGTCCTGACTTTC	CASSSGQLSGANVLTF	many	16	TRBV7-6	TRBJ2-6	NA
TGTGCCACGGGAGGGGACCGGGTGACAGATACGCAGTATTTT	CATGGDRVTDTQYF	NA	14	TRBV12-3/TRBV12-4	TRBJ2-3	TRBD2
TGTGCCAGCAGCATACAGGGGCCACCTAACTATGGCTACACCTTC	CASSIQGPPNYGYTF	NA	15	TRBV7-9	TRBJ1-2	TRBD1
TGTGCCAGCCGTTTTTTGGGGAGTCTTAATGAAAAACTGTTTTTT	CASRFLGSLNEKLFF	NA	15	TRBV2	TRBJ1-4	NA
TGTGCCAGCAGTACCCGGGACAGGGGGCTCGGGGAGACCCAGTACTTC	CASSTRDRGLGETQYF	many	16	TRBV25-1	TRBJ2-5	TRBD1
TGTGCCAGCAGCCTTAATCAGGGAAGTAACTATGGCTACACCTTC	CASSLNQGSNYGYTF	NA	15	TRBV4-2	TRBJ1-2	NA
TGTGCCAGCAGTCCACTTAAGGGACAGGGGTTGAGTGAAGCTTTCTTT	CASSPLKGQGLSEAFF	few	16	TRBV28	TRBJ1-1	TRBD1
TGTGCCAGCAGTTTAGCAGGGGGTGGCTCCTACGAGCAGTACTTC	CASSLAGGGSYEQYF	many	15	TRBV27	TRBJ2-7	TRBD1
TGTGCCAGCAGCCCCTCCCGTTGGCCGACGGGGGAGCAGTACTTC	CASSPSRWPTGEQYF	few	15	TRBV7-9	TRBJ2-7	NA
TGTGCCAGCAGTCCTCCCTACGAGCAGTACTTC	CASSPPYEQYF	few	11	TRBV7-2	TRBJ2-7	NA
TGTGCCAGCAGTGCCACCGCAGGGGAGGGAACAGATACGCAGTATTTT	CASSATAGEGTDTQYF	NA	16	TRBV2	TRBJ2-3	NA
TGTGCCAGCAGCCCCCGGACGGAGACGGATACGCAGTATTTT	CASSPRTETDTQYF	NA	14	TRBV2	TRBJ2-3	NA